This TCR beta chain was profiled in a study of blood T cell repertoires in COVID-19. For the study at large: The origin of the acute and convalescent COVID-19 samples was the United States, Italy and Spain. Sources were T cells, B-cell-depleted T cells, or PBMCs; the material itself was cDNA or gDNA.

Per the authors' pipeline: Researchers report that nucleated cell counts were estimated from reference gene primer amplification. The assay was immunoSEQ multiplex PCR, and TCRdb's table has in-frame clones only and misses some. V, J and clone size reflect that table, while D and trimming were determined from the DNA. In the table there are 110,000 to 150,000 clones, over 75% of which are singletons. The germline CDR1 and CDR2 sequences are LNHDA and SQIVND (reference sequence). V gave up 5 bases and J gave up 6 bases, with 20 bases separating them. The CDR3 extends over 16 amino acids. This clone was detected a few times.

The sequence derives from a human donor in a cohort sampled during active COVID-19. The chain employs TRBV19 and TRBJ1-5, with no clear D. The sequenced material came from peripheral blood. CDR3 in amino acids: CASSDTLRGLSQPQHF. Here the CDR3 DNA reads TGTGCCAGTAGTGATACACTGCGGGGTTTGAGTCAGCCCCAGCATTTT. The whole variable domain, filled in from reference TRBV19 and TRBJ1-5, reads DGGITQSPKYLFRKEGQNVTLSCEQNLNHDAMYWYRQDPGQGLRLIYYSQIVNDFQKGDIAEGYSVSREKKESFPLTVTSAQKNPTAFYLCASSDTLRGLSQPQHFGDGTRLSIL.